The 12 T cell receptor delta chains given below trace back to one sample, sequenced in a study of gamma-delta T cells after stem cell transplantation. TCRdb used CATT to re-call clones from the RT-PCR reads. Of about 1,300 delta-chain clones in the sample, approximately 2% were seen once. What was sequenced was gamma-delta T cells. Source of these receptors: a human donor. It is not recorded whose cells these are; they may come from a transplant donor.

As regards this clone: A far larger clone is only one base removed, so a read error is likely. This sample includes further DNA sequences coding for the same CDR3. The J gene is TRDJ3, the V gene TRDV2, with 9 bases that match TRDD3. With V trimmed by 3 bases and J by 0 bases, 8 bases remained unmatched. CDR1 and CDR2 from the germline V gene are GEAIGNYY and EKD. This CDR3 region has 19 residues. As DNA, the CDR3 is TGTGCCTGTGACCGTACTGGGGGACCTAGCTCCTGGGACACCCGACAGATGTTTTTC. It is translated as CACDRTGGPSSWDTRQMFF.

This clone was seen a handful of times. The TCRdb protein comes from a much larger clone and disagrees with this DNA's translation at residue 3, likely due to a read error; the protein given here is derived from the DNA. This chain links TRDV2 with TRDJ1; 9 nucleotides agree with TRDD3. This CDR3 has 20 amino acids. The V gene's germline CDR1 is GEAIGNYY and CDR2 EKD. The CDR3 sequence: CARDTIRTGGAGMYTDKLIF. CDR3 bases: TGTGCCCGTGACACTATTCGTACTGGGGGAGCTGGGATGTACACCGATAAACTCATCTTT.

This clone was detected only a few times. Since a far larger clone is one base different, this is likely a read error. Other DNA variants within this sample encode the same CDR3. The genes are TRDV1 and TRDJ1; 8 bases agree with TRDD3. J gave up 2 bases and V 1 base, and 12 bases lay outside the gene matches. This CDR3 contains 18 residues. From germline, CDR1 is TSWWSYY and CDR2 QGS. This chain's CDR3 is CALGEPPILGAHTDKLIF. DNA of the CDR3: TGTGCTCTTGGGGAACCTCCGATACTGGGGGCTCATACCGATAAACTCATCTTT.

Only a few counts were recorded for this clone. A read error is likely here: a far larger clone is one base away. This chain links TRDV2 with TRDJ1; TRDD3 matches 10 bases. V shed 5 bases, J shed 0 bases, and the junction held 11 bases outside the gene matches. This CDR3 contains 17 residues. The germline CDR1 and CDR2 sequences are GEAIGNYY and EKD. The CDR3 DNA sequence: TGTGCCTGTGGCACACTGGGGGATCCAGCGTACACCGATAAACTCATCTTT. It encodes CACGTLGDPAYTDKLIF.

In its sample, this clone was seen a few times. The amino acid sequence in TCRdb belongs to a much larger clone and departs from this DNA's translation at residue 18, likely a sequencing read error; the sequence shown is translated from the DNA. The chain links TRDV2 to TRDJ1; 13 nucleotides align to TRDD3. The CDR3 totals 19 residues. The germline V gene has CDR1 GEAIGNYY and CDR2 EKD. The CDR3 sequence: CACDTSFTGGYAHFDKLTF. In nucleotides, the CDR3 is TGTGCCTGTGACACGAGCTTCACTGGGGGATACGCGCACTTCGATAAACTCACCTTT.

This clone was counted between two and nine times. The TCRdb record carries a much larger clone's protein, which differs from this DNA's translation at residue 16; a read error is the likely cause, and the protein listed here is the DNA translation. V gene TRDV1 combines with J gene TRDJ1; 12 nucleotides match TRDD3. The CDR3 loop spans 19 amino acids. Germline assignment: CDR1 TSWWSYY and CDR2 QGS. CDR3 DNA: TGTGCTCTTGGGGAACAGCGGAGGTGGCCTGGGGGATACGCCGATACACTCATCTTT. Translated: CALGEQRRWPGGYADTLIF.

A few counts support this clone. TCRdb records a much larger clone's protein for this DNA, with a difference at residue 13 that likely arises from a read error; the protein given is the translation of the DNA. This chain links TRDV1 with TRDJ1, with 8 bases that match TRDD3. There are 17 residues in the CDR3. From germline, CDR1 is TSWWSYY and CDR2 QGS. The CDR3 coding sequence is TGTGCTCTTGGGGAAGGTACTGGGGGCTTCCACACCGGTAAACTCATCTTT. Translation: CALGEGTGGFHTGKLIF.

As for this clone: TCRdb's protein for this DNA is that of a much larger clone and differs from the translation at residue 5, likely a read error; the protein shown is the DNA translation. V usage is TRDV2 and J usage is TRDJ1, with 12 bases identical to TRDD3. The germline V gene has CDR1 GEAIGNYY and CDR2 EKD. V was clipped by 2 bases and J by 0 bases; unmatched bases: 18. This CDR3 has 21 residues. This chain's CDR3 is CACDILTPTTGGYLYTDKLIF. The CDR3 DNA is TGTGCCTGTGACATTCTCACCCCAACTACTGGGGGATACCTTTACACCGATAAACTCATCTTT.

Note on this clone: Given a far larger clone just one base away, this is likely a sequencing read error. The sample contains more than one DNA sequence encoding this CDR3. V and J are TRDV1 and TRDJ1; 10 nucleotides align to TRDD3. Germline V gene lookup returns CDR1 TSWWSYY and CDR2 QGS. V shed 3 bases, J shed 0 bases, and the junction held 31 bases outside the gene matches. This CDR3 region has 25 residues. CDR3 sequence (DNA): TGTGCTCTTGGGGACTCTATCACCCATTCGGAGGCTCCCTGGACGGGGGATACGTACACCGATAAACTCATCTTT. This codes for CALGDSITHSEAPWTGDTYTDKLIF.

This clone occurred a few times. TCRdb attributes to this sequence the protein of a much larger clone, which differs from the DNA translation at residue 5; a read error is likely, and the protein displayed is translated from the DNA. Other DNA variants within this sample encode the same CDR3. This sequence joins TRDV2 and TRDJ1; 10 positions agree with TRDD3. The CDR3 consists of 16 residues. J gave up 1 base and V 7 bases, and 11 bases lay outside the gene matches. CDR1 is GEAIGNYY, CDR2 EKD, per germline. The CDR3 bases are TGTGCCTGCCAAAGACTTGGGGGATACCTCACCGATAAACTCATCTTT. Translation: CACQRLGGYLTDKLIF.

About this clone itself: A far larger clone is a single base away, which makes a read error likely. The same CDR3 is also encoded by other DNA sequences in this sample. CDR3 sequence (DNA): TGTGCTCTTGGGGAACCCCCGAGCCCTTTCCGTACTGGGGGGGTCACCGATAAACTCATCTTT. Its protein product is CALGEPPSPFRTGGVTDKLIF. The rearrangement uses TRDV1 and TRDJ1, with 8 bases lining up with TRDD3. The junction had 20 bases not matched to a gene; V was cut back by 1 base and J by 1 base. The germline CDR1 and CDR2 sequences are TSWWSYY and QGS. This CDR3 region has 21 residues.

This clone was found a few times. TCRdb shows a much larger clone's protein in place of this DNA's translation, and the two differ at residue 5, likely through a read error; the protein shown is translated from the DNA. This chain joins TRDV2 and TRDJ1, with 11 nucleotides matching TRDD3. The CDR3 runs to 16 residues. The J segment lost 1 base and the V segment lost 3 bases, leaving 6 bases of the junction unmatched. Germline V gives CDR1 GEAIGNYY, CDR2 EKD. This chain's CDR3 is CACDVLLGDSTDKLIF. The CDR3 nucleotides read TGTGCCTGTGACGTTCTACTGGGGGATAGCACCGATAAACTCATCTTT.